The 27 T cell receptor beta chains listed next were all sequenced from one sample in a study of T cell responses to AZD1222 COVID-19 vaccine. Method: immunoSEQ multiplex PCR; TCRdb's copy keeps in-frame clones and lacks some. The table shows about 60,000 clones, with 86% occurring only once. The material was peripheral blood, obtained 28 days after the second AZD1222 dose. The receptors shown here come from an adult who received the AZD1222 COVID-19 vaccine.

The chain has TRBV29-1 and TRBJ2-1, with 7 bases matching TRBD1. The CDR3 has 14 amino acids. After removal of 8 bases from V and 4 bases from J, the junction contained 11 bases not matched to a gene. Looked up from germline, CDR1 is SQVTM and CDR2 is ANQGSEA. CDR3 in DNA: TGCAGCACTCGCCGGGACAGCACTTACAATGAGCAGTTCTTC. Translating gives CSTRRDSTYNEQFF.

The chain's CDR3 is CASSDSGVLSDEQYF. CDR3 sequence (DNA): TGCGCCAGCAGTGACTCGGGAGTCCTAAGTGACGAGCAGTACTTC. V is TRBV10-2 and J is TRBJ2-7, with D possibly matching TRBD2 (6 bases). V lost 3 bases, J lost 5 bases, and 17 bases lay in between. Per germline, CDR1 WSHSY and CDR2 SAAADI. The CDR3 loop spans 15 amino acids.

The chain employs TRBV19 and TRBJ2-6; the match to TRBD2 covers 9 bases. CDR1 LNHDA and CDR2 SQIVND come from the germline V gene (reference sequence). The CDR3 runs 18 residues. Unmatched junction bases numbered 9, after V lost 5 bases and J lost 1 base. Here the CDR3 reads CASSQRLAVRSGANVLTF. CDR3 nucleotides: TGTGCCAGTAGTCAGAGACTAGCGGTTCGATCTGGGGCCAACGTCCTGACTTTC.

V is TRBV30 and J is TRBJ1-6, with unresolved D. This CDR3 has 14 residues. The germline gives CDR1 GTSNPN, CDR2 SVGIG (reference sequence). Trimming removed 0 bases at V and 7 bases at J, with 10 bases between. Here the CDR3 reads CAWSVLSENSPLHF. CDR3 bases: TGTGCCTGGAGTGTCCTTAGCGAGAATTCACCCCTCCACTTT.

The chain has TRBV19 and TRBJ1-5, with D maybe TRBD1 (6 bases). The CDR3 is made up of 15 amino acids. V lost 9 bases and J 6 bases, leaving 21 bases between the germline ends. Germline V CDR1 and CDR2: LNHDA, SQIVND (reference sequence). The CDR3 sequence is CASVSAGGLIQPQHF. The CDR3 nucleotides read TGTGCCAGCGTCTCGGCCGGGGGCCTCATTCAGCCCCAGCATTTT.

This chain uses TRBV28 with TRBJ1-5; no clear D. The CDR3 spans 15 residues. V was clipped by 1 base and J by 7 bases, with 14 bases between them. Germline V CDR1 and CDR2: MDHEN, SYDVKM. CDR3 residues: CASSLSKKHGQPQHF. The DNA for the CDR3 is TGTGCCAGCAGTTTATCGAAGAAACACGGGCAGCCCCAGCATTTT.

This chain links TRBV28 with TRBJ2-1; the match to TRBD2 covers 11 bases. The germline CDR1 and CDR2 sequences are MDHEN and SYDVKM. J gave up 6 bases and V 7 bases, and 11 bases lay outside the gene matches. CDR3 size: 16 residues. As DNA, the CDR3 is TGTGCCAGCACCCCTATAGCGGGAGGGCTAGTCAATGAGCAGTTCTTC. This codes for CASTPIAGGLVNEQFF.

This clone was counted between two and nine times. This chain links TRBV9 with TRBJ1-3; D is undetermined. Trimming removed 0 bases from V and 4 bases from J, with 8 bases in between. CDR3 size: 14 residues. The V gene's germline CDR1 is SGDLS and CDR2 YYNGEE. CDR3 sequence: CASSVDPLGNTIYF. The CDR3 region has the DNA TGTGCCAGCAGCGTAGATCCACTAGGAAACACCATATATTTT.

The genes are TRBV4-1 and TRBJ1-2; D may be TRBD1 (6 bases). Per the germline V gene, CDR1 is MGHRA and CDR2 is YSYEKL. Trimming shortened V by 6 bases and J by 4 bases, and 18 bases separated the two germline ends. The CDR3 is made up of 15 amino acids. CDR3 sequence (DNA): TGCGCCAGCAGACAGGGTCCAGGCGGTCTCTATGGCTACACCTTC. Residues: CASRQGPGGLYGYTF.

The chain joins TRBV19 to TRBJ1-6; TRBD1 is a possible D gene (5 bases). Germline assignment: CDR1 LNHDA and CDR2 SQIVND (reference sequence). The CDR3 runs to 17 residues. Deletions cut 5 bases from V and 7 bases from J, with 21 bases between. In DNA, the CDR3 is TGTGCCAGTAGTCCGGGACTGAACCCCTTAAGGAATTCACCCCTCCACTTT. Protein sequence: CASSPGLNPLRNSPLHF. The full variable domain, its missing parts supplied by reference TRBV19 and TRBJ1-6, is DGGITQSPKYLFRKEGQNVTLSCEQNLNHDAMYWYRQDPGQGLRLIYYSQIVNDFQKGDIAEGYSVSREKKESFPLTVTSAQKNPTAFYLCASSPGLNPLRNSPLHFGNGTRLTVT.

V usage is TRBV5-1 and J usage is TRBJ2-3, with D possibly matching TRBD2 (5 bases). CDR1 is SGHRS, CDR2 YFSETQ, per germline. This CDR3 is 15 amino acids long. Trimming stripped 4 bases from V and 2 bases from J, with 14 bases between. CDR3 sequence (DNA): TGCGCCAGCAGCCTCGACCCAGCGGTCACAGATACGCAGTATTTT. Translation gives CASSLDPAVTDTQYF.

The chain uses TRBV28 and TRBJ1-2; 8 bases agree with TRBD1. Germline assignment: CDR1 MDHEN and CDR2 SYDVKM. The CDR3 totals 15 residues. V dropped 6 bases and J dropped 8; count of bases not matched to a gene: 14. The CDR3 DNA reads TGTGCCAGCAGCCCCGGAGGACAGGGCCCCTACGGCTACACCTTC. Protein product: CASSPGGQGPYGYTF.

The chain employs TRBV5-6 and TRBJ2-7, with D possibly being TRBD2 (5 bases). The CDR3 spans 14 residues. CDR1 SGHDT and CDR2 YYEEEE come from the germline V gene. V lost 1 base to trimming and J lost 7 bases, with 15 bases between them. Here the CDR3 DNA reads TGTGCCAGCAGCTTGTTGAGCGGCTCTGGGGAGCAGTACTTC. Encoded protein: CASSLLSGSGEQYF.

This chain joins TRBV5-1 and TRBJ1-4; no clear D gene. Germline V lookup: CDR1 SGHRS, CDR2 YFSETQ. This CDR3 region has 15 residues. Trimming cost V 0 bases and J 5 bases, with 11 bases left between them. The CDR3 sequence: CASSLVQDSNEKLFF. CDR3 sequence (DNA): TGCGCCAGCAGCTTGGTTCAGGACTCGAATGAAAAACTGTTTTTT.

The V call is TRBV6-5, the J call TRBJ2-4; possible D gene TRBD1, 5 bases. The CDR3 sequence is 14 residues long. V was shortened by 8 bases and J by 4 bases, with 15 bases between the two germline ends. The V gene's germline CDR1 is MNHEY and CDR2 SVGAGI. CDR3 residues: CASGLGQDKNIQYF. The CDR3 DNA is TGTGCCAGCGGTCTGGGGCAGGATAAAAACATTCAGTACTTC.

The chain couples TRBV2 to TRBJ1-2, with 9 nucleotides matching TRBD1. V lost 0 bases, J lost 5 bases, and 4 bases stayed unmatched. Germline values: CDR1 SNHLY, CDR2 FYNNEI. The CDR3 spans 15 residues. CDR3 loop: CASSEARDRAYGYTF. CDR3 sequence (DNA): TGTGCCAGCAGTGAAGCGAGGGACAGGGCTTATGGCTACACCTTC.

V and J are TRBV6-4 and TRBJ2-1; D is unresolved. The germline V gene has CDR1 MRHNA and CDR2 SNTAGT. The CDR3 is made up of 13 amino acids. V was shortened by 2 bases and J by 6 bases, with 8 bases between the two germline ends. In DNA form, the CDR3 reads TGTGCCAGCAGTGACGGGGATAGCAATGAGCAGTTCTTC. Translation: CASSDGDSNEQFF.

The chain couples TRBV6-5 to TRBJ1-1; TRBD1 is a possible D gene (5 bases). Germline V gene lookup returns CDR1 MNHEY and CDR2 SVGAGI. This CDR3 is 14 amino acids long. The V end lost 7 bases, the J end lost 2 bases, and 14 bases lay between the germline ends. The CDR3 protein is CASNLDTFNTEAFF. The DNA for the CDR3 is TGTGCCAGCAATTTGGACACGTTTAACACTGAAGCTTTCTTT.

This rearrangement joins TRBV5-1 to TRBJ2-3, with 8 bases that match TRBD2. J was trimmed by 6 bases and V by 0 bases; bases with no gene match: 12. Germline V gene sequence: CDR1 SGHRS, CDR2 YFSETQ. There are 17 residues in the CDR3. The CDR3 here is CASSLAVSGGGDDTQYF. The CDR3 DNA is TGCGCCAGCAGCTTGGCCGTGAGCGGGGGCGGGGATGATACGCAGTATTTT.

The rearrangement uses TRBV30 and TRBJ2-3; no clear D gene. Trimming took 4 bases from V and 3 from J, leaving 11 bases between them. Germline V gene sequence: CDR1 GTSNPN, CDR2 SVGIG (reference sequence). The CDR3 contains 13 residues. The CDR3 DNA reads TGTGCCTGGATGGGCAAGGCTACAGATACGCAGTATTTT. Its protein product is CAWMGKATDTQYF.

The CDR3 DNA follows: TGTGCCAGCAGTTTTGGGACAGGGTGGGCCGGTGACACCATATATTTT. The encoded protein is CASSFGTGWAGDTIYF. This chain connects TRBV6-5 to TRBJ1-3; 9 bases match TRBD1. The ends lost 4 bases at V and 8 bases at J; junction bases unmatched: 12. The CDR3 is 16 amino acids. Germline CDR1 MNHEY, CDR2 SVGAGI.

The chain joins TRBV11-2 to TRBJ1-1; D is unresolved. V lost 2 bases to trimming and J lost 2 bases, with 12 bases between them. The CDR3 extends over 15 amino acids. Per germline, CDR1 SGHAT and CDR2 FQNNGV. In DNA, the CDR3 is TGTGCCAGCAGCTTAAGCAGGCAGCTAAACACTGAAGCTTTCTTT. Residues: CASSLSRQLNTEAFF. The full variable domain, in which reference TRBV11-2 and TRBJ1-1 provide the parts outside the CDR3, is EAGVAQSPRYKIIEKRQSVAFWCNPISGHATLYWYQQILGQGPKLLIQFQNNGVVDDSQLPKDRFSAERLKGVDSTLKIQPAKLEDSAVYLCASSLSRQLNTEAFFGQGTRLTVV.

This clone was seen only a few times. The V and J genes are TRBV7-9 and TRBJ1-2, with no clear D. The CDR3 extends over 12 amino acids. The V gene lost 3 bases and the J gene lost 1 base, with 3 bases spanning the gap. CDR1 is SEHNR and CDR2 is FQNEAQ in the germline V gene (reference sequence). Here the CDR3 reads CASSFDNYGYTF. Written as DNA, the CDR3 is TGTGCCAGCAGCTTTGATAACTATGGCTACACCTTC.

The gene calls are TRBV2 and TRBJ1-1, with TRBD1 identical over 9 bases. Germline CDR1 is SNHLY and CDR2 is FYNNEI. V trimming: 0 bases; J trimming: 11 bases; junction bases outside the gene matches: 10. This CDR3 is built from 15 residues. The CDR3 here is CASSEAYRGQPGAFF. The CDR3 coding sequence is TGTGCCAGCAGTGAAGCCTACAGGGGGCAACCCGGGGCTTTCTTT. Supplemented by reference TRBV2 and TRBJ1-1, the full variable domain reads EPEVTQTPSHQVTQMGQEVILRCVPISNHLYFYWYRQILGQKVEFLVSFYNNEISEKSEIFDDQFSVERPDGSNFTLKIRSTKLEDSAMYFCASSEAYRGQPGAFFGQGTRLTVV.

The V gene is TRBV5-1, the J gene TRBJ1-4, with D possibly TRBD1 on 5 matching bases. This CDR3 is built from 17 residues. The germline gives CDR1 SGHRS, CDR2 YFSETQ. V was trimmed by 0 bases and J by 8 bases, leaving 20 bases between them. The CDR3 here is CASSLVGRSRSGEKLFF. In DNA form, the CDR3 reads TGCGCCAGCAGCTTGGTGGGACGGTCCCGGTCGGGGGAAAAACTGTTTTTT.

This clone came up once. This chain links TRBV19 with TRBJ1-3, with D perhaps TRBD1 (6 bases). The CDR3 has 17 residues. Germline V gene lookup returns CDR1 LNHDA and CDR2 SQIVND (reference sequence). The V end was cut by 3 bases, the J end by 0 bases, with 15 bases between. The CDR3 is CASSMRDTSLSGNTIYF. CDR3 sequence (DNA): TGTGCCAGTAGTATGCGGGACACCTCCCTCTCTGGAAACACCATATATTTT.

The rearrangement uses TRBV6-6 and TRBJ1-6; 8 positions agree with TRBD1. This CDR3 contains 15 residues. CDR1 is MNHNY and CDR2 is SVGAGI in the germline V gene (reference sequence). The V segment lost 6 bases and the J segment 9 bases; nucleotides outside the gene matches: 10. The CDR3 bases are TGTGCCAGCAGCCCGGGACAGGAGGGACTTTCACCCCTCCACTTT. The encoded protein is CASSPGQEGLSPLHF.